This TCR beta chain was captured by sequencing in a study of shared clonotypes between healthy human individuals. Study-wide results and caveats: The sharing of 4.5% to 5% of naive CD4 clonotypes was seen across several donors.

The protocol was immunoSEQ multiplex PCR, while the TCRdb copy is restricted to in-frame clones and leaves out a portion. The sample holds hundreds of thousands of clones, around 96% seen once. It was CD45RO-negative cells, positively selected for CCR7, that made up naive CD8 cells, with terminally differentiated effector memory CD45RA+ cells excluded. Concerning this clone itself: The antigen remains unidentified.

The CDR3 is made up of 11 amino acids. Trimming left V 1 base short and J 9 bases short, with 7 bases between. The germline gives CDR1 SGHAT, CDR2 FQNNGV. This TCR came from a woman in her 30s in good health. The sequenced sample consisted of naive CD8+ T cells sorted from blood. The rearrangement joins TRBV11-2 to TRBJ2-7; D call uncertain. The CDR3 loop reads CASSLAAVQYF. CDR3 sequence (DNA): TGTGCCAGCAGCTTAGCGGCAGTGCAGTACTTC.